The 21 T cell receptor beta chains listed next were all sequenced from one sample in a study of post-analysis software for immune sequencing data. Unique molecular identifiers tagged the TCR beta cDNA libraries. Via MiXCR, TCRdb re-called the PCR reads, giving one row per CDR3 protein. Among some 500,000 distinct CDR3 sequences listed, under 55% were seen once. No antigen has been identified for these receptors. Findings and limits, study-wide: TRBV5-6, TRBV5-1 and TRBV20-1 belonged to a set of five TRBV segments that were more frequent in patients than controls.

Sequencing input: blood. Receptors originate from a girl between 10 and 17 years old with multiple sclerosis.

This chain uses TRBV4-2 with TRBJ2-2; D tentatively fits TRBD1 or TRBD2 (5 bases each). V was clipped by 2 bases and J by 0 bases, with 10 bases between them. The CDR3 is made up of 16 amino acids. Germline values: CDR1 LGHNA, CDR2 YNFKEQ. CDR3: CASSQPGTANTGELFF. In nucleotides, the CDR3 is TGTGCCAGCAGCCAACCGGGGACGGCGAACACCGGGGAGCTGTTTTTT.

This clonotype was seen once. The chain combines TRBV7-6 with TRBJ2-7; TRBD2 matches 8 bases. V lost 5 bases and J lost 3; bases outside the gene matches: 9. The CDR3 covers 15 residues. Germline V lookup: CDR1 SGHVS, CDR2 FNYEAQ. For the CDR3, the DNA is TGTGCCAGCAGCCCAGGCGGGGGGTCGGACTACGAGCAGTACTTC. Translating gives CASSPGGGSDYEQYF.

This clonotype was detected a few times. The chain recombines TRBV10-3 with TRBJ2-1, with D perhaps TRBD2 (7 bases). This CDR3 spans 15 amino acids. In germline, CDR1 is ENHRY, CDR2 SYGVKD. Between the trimmed V and J ends, which lost 4 bases and 7 bases, there was a span of 17 bases. This CDR3 reads CAISAQGGASNEQFF. The CDR3 DNA reads as TGTGCCATCAGTGCCCAAGGGGGGGCAAGTAATGAGCAGTTCTTC.

V gene TRBV15 combines with J gene TRBJ2-3; D is unclear. V lost 8 bases and J 2 bases, leaving 14 bases between the germline ends. Germline V gives CDR1 LNHNV, CDR2 YYDKDF (reference sequence). CDR3 length: 14 residues. The DNA of the CDR3 is TGTGCCACCGCCCCGACTCACATCACAGATACGCAGTATTTT. The encoded protein is CATAPTHITDTQYF.

The gene calls are TRBV5-8 and TRBJ2-1; 10 positions match TRBD2. The DNA end is more similar to TRBJ2-7, so the J call may be wrong. CDR1 and CDR2 (germline): SGHTS, YDEGEE. The CDR3 is made up of 16 amino acids. CDR3 DNA sequence: TGTGCCAGCAGCTTCCTGTCTAGCGGGAGTCACATTGAGCAGTACTTC. This gives the protein CASSFLSSGSHIEQYF.

This clonotype was seen a few times. The V call is TRBV7-9, the J call TRBJ1-2; D not certain. CDR3 length: 14 residues. V lost 5 bases and J 1 base, leaving 11 bases between the germline ends. Germline CDR1 SEHNR, CDR2 FQNEAQ (reference sequence). In DNA, the CDR3 is TGTGCCAGCAGCCCCAGGACCGTTAACTATGGCTACACCTTC. Its protein is CASSPRTVNYGYTF.

In this sample, this clonotype turned up a few times. The chain is built from TRBV20-1 and TRBJ2-3; D assignment may be TRBD1 or TRBD2 (8 bases each). Germline assignment: CDR1 DFQATT and CDR2 SNEGSKA (reference sequence). There are 18 residues in the CDR3. V was cut by 7 bases and J by 2 bases, with 28 bases left in between. The CDR3 here is CSGADRGTLAVFTDTQYF. CDR3 sequence (DNA): TGCAGTGGGGCCGACAGGGGAACACTAGCGGTTTTCACAGATACGCAGTATTTT.

The chain recombines TRBV7-2 with TRBJ2-7; 8 bases line up with TRBD1. In germline, CDR1 is SGHTA, CDR2 FQGNSA. The length of the CDR3 is 14 residues. V shed 4 bases and J 7 bases; nucleotides not matched to a gene: 9. The CDR3, as DNA: TGTGCCAGCAGCTCTGACAGGGGTGTAGGGGAGCAGTACTTC. Protein: CASSSDRGVGEQYF.

The genes are TRBV20-1 and TRBJ2-3, with 7 nucleotides matching TRBD1. Trimming took 4 bases from V and 2 from J; bases not matched to a gene: 12. The germline CDR1 and CDR2 sequences are DFQATT and SNEGSKA (reference sequence). This CDR3 comprises 16 residues. CDR3 bases: TGCAGTGCTACTTCCCCGACAGGGACGATCACAGATACGCAGTATTTT. Amino acid sequence: CSATSPTGTITDTQYF.

The sample holds many counts of this clonotype. This chain joins TRBV7-9 and TRBJ2-1, with 13 bases lining up with TRBD2. In germline, CDR1 is SEHNR, CDR2 FQNEAQ (reference sequence). V lost 4 bases and J lost 7; bases outside the gene matches: 4. CDR3 length equals 15 residues. Here the CDR3 reads CASSWKTSGRNEQFF. CDR3 sequence (DNA): TGTGCCAGCAGCTGGAAGACTAGCGGGAGGAATGAGCAGTTCTTC.

This clonotype showed up just a few times. The genes are TRBV15 and TRBJ2-5, with 8 bases that match TRBD1. CDR1 and CDR2 (germline): LNHNV, YYDKDF (reference sequence). The CDR3 is 14 residues long. J gave up 5 bases and V 0 bases, and 2 bases lay outside the gene matches. CDR3 DNA sequence: TGTGCCACCAGCAGAGACAGGGGGCCGGAGACCCAGTACTTC. It translates to CATSRDRGPETQYF.

This clonotype was seen a handful of times. The chain combines TRBV20-1 with TRBJ2-1, with 10 bases identical to TRBD2. This CDR3 region has 14 residues. Losses at the gene ends were 4 bases for V and 6 bases for J; bases not matched to a gene: 6. Germline CDR1 and CDR2: DFQATT and SNEGSKA (reference sequence). The CDR3 DNA reads as TGCAGTGCTACCGCTAGCGGGAGAACCAATGAGCAGTTCTTC. This sequence encodes CSATASGRTNEQFF.

The V gene is TRBV6-5, the J gene TRBJ2-5, with D possibly matching TRBD2 (6 bases). V was pared by 0 bases and J by 4 bases, with 12 bases between. CDR3 length: 15 amino acids. Germline V gene lookup returns CDR1 MNHEY and CDR2 SVGAGI. CDR3 sequence: CASSYSKGRIETQYF. For the CDR3, the DNA is TGTGCCAGCAGTTACTCGAAGGGGAGGATAGAGACCCAGTACTTC.

This clonotype came up once. The genes are TRBV9 and TRBJ2-5, with TRBD1 as a possible D gene (5 bases). The V end lost 1 base, the J end lost 4 bases, and 14 bases lay between the germline ends. This CDR3 has 15 residues. CDR1 and CDR2 from the germline V gene are SGDLS and YYNGEE. The CDR3 loop reads CASSVTGHKGETQYF. The DNA for the CDR3 is TGTGCCAGCAGCGTAACCGGACACAAAGGAGAGACCCAGTACTTC.

CDR3 region: CASTLGQVEETQYF. DNA for the CDR3: TGTGCCAGCACCTTGGGACAGGTAGAAGAGACCCAGTACTTC. J is TRBJ2-5 and V is TRBV12-3 or TRBV12-4; TRBD1 agrees at 8 bases. V was pared by 7 bases and J by 3 bases, with 7 bases of the junction left unmatched. CDR3 length equals 14 residues.

CDR3 residues: CAIRAGTGGPNTEAFF. The CDR3 coding sequence is TGTGCCATCAGAGCCGGGACAGGGGGGCCGAACACTGAAGCTTTCTTT. The chain carries TRBV10-3 and TRBJ1-1, with 11 bases identical to TRBD1. This CDR3 has 16 residues. The V gene end was trimmed by 6 bases and the J gene end by 1 base; junction bases not matched to a gene: 7. The V gene's germline CDR1 is ENHRY and CDR2 SYGVKD.

J is TRBJ2-1 and V is TRBV15; TRBD2 is a possible D gene (7 bases). The V end was cut by 4 bases, the J end by 4 bases, with 23 bases between. CDR1 and CDR2 from the germline V gene are LNHNV and YYDKDF (reference sequence). This CDR3 is built from 18 residues. Written as DNA, the CDR3 is TGTGCCACCAGCAACACCAGGGGCGGGAGAAGTACTTACAATGAGCAGTTCTTC. Encoded protein: CATSNTRGGRSTYNEQFF.

This sequence joins TRBV24-1 and TRBJ1-5, with D uncertain. V dropped 7 bases and J dropped 2 bases, with 8 bases sitting between them. Germline lookup yields CDR1 KGHDR and CDR2 SFDVKD. The length of the CDR3 is 13 residues. CDR3 loop: CATSLDGNQPQHF. The CDR3 coding sequence is TGTGCCACCAGCTTGGACGGCAATCAGCCCCAGCATTTT.

CDR3 loop: CASGPRDSHTEAFF. Here the CDR3 DNA reads TGCGCCAGCGGACCCCGGGACAGCCACACTGAAGCTTTCTTT. V is TRBV5-1 and J is TRBJ1-1, with 7 positions matching TRBD1. The J segment lost 3 bases and the V segment lost 7 bases, leaving 9 bases of the junction unmatched. The CDR3 extends over 14 amino acids. Germline V CDR1 and CDR2: SGHRS, YFSETQ.

V is TRBV11-2 and J is TRBJ1-3; no clear D. Germline loops: CDR1 SGHAT, CDR2 FQNNGV. V was clipped by 3 bases and J by 0 bases, with 12 bases between them. The CDR3 is 16 amino acids. The CDR3 spells CASSFQAPSSGNTIYF. As DNA, the CDR3 is TGTGCCAGCAGCTTCCAGGCGCCGAGCTCTGGAAACACCATATATTTT. The complete variable domain, with remaining parts taken from reference TRBV11-2 and TRBJ1-3, reads EAGVAQSPRYKIIEKRQSVAFWCNPISGHATLYWYQQILGQGPKLLIQFQNNGVVDDSQLPKDRFSAERLKGVDSTLKIQPAKLEDSAVYLCASSFQAPSSGNTIYFGEGSWLTVV.

The chain links TRBV28 to TRBJ2-7, with D tentatively TRBD2 (6 bases). Germline V gene data show CDR1 as MDHEN and CDR2 as SYDVKM. The germline V and J ends were trimmed by 6 bases and 3 bases, with 15 bases remaining between them. The CDR3 has 14 amino acids. CDR3 sequence: CASRRTGTYYEQYF. In nucleotides, the CDR3 is TGTGCCAGCAGGCGAACCGGGACTTACTACGAGCAGTACTTC.